Sequencing of this TCR beta chain was carried out in a study of blood T cell repertoires in COVID-19. Per germline, CDR1 KGHDR and CDR2 SFDVKD. The CDR3 covers 14 residues. V was trimmed by 4 bases and J by 0 bases, leaving 8 bases between them. Source study methods: Counts of nucleated cells, estimated from reference gene primer amplification, were obtained. The data were produced by immunoSEQ multiplex PCR, yet TCRdb's version contains in-frame clones alone and is incomplete. Clone size and V and J calls were adopted from that table, with D and trimming inferred from the DNA. The repertoire holds approximately 84,000 clones, with 83% as singletons.

The clonotype comes from a woman older than 75 with acute or convalescent COVID-19. Specimen: peripheral blood. The V and J genes are TRBV24-1 and TRBJ2-5; no clear D gene. Written as DNA, the CDR3 is TGTGCCACCAGTGACGCGAGCTACCAAGAGACCCAGTACTTC. As protein: CATSDASYQETQYF.